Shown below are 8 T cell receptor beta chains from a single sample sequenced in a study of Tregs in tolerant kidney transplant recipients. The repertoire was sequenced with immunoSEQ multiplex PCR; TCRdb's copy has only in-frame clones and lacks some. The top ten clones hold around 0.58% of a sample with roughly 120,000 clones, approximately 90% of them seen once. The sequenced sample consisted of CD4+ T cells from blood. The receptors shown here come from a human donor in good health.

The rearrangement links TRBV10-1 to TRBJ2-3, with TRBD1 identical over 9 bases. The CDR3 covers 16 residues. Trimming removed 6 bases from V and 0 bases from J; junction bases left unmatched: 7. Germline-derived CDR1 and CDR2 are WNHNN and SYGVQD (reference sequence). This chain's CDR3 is CASSLGTGLSTDTQYF. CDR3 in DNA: TGCGCCAGCAGCCTCGGGACAGGGCTTAGCACAGATACGCAGTATTTT.

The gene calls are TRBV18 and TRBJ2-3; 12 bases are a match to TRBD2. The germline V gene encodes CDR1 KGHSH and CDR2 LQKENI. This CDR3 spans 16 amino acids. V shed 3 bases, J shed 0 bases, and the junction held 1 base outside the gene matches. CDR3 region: CASSPTSGSSTDTQYF. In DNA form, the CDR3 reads TGTGCCAGCTCACCGACTAGCGGGAGTAGCACAGATACGCAGTATTTT.

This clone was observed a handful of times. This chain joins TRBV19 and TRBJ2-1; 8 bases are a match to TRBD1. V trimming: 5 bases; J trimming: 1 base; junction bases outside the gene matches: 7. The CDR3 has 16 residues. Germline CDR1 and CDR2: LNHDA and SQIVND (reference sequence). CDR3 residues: CASSRTGGKSYNEQFF. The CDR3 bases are TGTGCCAGTAGTCGCACAGGGGGTAAGTCCTACAATGAGCAGTTCTTC.

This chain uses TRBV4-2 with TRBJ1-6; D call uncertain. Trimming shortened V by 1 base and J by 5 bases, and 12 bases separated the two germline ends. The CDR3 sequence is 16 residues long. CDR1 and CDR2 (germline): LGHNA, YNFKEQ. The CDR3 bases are TGTGCCAGCAGCCAAGTTGCCATTATGAATAATTCACCCCTCCACTTT. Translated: CASSQVAIMNNSPLHF.

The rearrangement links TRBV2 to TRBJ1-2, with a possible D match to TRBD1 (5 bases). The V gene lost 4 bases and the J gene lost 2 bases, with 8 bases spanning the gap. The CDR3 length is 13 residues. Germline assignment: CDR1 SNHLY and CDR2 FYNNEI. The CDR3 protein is CASSATVNYGYTF. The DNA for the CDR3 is TGTGCCAGCAGTGCGACAGTCAACTATGGCTACACCTTC. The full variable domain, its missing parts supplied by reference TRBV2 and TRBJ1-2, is EPEVTQTPSHQVTQMGQEVILRCVPISNHLYFYWYRQILGQKVEFLVSFYNNEISEKSEIFDDQFSVERPDGSNFTLKIRSTKLEDSAMYFCASSATVNYGYTFGSGTRLTVV.

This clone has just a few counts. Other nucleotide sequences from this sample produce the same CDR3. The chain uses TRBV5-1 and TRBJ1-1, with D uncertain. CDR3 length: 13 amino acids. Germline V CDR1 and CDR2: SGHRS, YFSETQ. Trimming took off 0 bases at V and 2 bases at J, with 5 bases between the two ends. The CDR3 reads CASSLGTNTEAFF. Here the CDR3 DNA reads TGCGCCAGCAGCTTGGGGACTAACACTGAAGCTTTCTTT.

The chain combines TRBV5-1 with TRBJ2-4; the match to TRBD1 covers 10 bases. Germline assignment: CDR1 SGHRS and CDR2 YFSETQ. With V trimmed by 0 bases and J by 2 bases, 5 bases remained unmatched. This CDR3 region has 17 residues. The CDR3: CASSLDGTGVPKNIQYF. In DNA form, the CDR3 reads TGCGCCAGCAGCTTGGACGGGACAGGGGTTCCCAAAAACATTCAGTACTTC.

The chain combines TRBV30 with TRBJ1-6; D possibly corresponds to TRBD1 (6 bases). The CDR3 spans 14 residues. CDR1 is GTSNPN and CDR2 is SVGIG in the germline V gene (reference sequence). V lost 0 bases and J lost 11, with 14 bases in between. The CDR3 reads CAWSVDSAIPPLHF. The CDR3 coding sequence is TGTGCCTGGAGTGTGGACAGCGCAATCCCACCCCTCCACTTT.